This TCR beta chain was recovered during a study of T cell responses to AZD1222 COVID-19 vaccine. General observations from the study: White British ancestry dominated among donors, who included more females, and clonal diversity was possibly underestimated. The study identified only five or six AZD1222 recipients as seropositive at baseline. Regions left unmutated in variants are reportedly the target of nearly half of spike-specific TCRs.

TCRdb's table, derived via immunoSEQ multiplex PCR, lists solely in-frame clones and lacks some. The sample carries 180,000 or so clones, over 90% recorded once. As concerns this clone: Its specificity is not known.

This CDR3 contains 15 residues. The V segment lost 0 bases and the J segment 7 bases; nucleotides outside the gene matches: 1. The germline gives CDR1 SGHTA, CDR2 FQGTGA. The chain uses TRBV7-3 and TRBJ1-4; 11 positions agree with TRBD1. The sample was peripheral blood, taken 28 days after the second AZD1222 dose. The sequence was collected from an adult who received the AZD1222 COVID-19 vaccine. This chain's CDR3 is CASSLTGTGGEKLFF. DNA for the CDR3: TGTGCCAGCAGCTTAACCGGGACAGGGGGTGAAAAACTGTTTTTT.